There are a few counts of the clone carrying this T cell receptor (beta chain). The target antigen is unknown. This record belongs to a study of human T cells and chemical hapten exposure. Study-wide background: 0.01% DPC was applied to the upper back in patch tests, which were read at 6 days. Study observations and caveats: Compared with pre-sensitization or healthy control sets, expanded TCRs clustered more.

Time point denoted: patch test 3, about 24 weeks after DPC sensitization. Documented treatment: therapeutic diphenylcyclopropenone sensitization with weekly scalp DPC. The CDR3 contains 14 residues. Germline trimming cut 6 bases from V and 6 bases from J; bases unmatched to any gene: 11. CDR1 is SQVTM, CDR2 ANQGSEA, per germline. TCRdb redid the calling of the RACE reads with MiXCR, one entry per CDR3 protein. The sample records around 150,000 distinct CDR3 sequences, roughly 25% being singletons. The TCR comes from a woman between 18 and 29 years old with alopecia areata. Some clones in this sample may be carry-over from other donors' samples. V gene TRBV29-1 combines with J gene TRBJ1-1; 9 positions match TRBD1. Sample: whole blood, taken in connection with sensitization to the hapten diphenylcyclopropenone (DPC). This chain's CDR3 is CSVQYKQGAAEAFF. The CDR3 coding sequence is TGCAGCGTGCAATATAAACAGGGGGCGGCTGAAGCTTTCTTT.